Below, 25 T cell receptor beta chains from the same sample are listed, as sequenced in a study of T cells in Graves' hyperthyroidism and ophthalmopathy. Amplified regions were TCR beta CDR3 sequences from RNA transcripts. HTBI primers were employed in a first-round RT-PCR of the TCR CDR3. TCRdb fed the multiplex PCR reads into MiXCR, producing one record per CDR3 protein. The data contain about 300,000 distinct CDR3 sequences, 15% to 20% of them singletons. The sample was blood. The receptors come from a man aged 50-59 years with Graves' ophthalmopathy.

V gene TRBV30 combines with J gene TRBJ2-3; unclear D gene. CDR3 length: 14 amino acids. The germline gives CDR1 GTSNPN, CDR2 SVGIG (reference sequence). V was cut by 2 bases and J by 4 bases, with 13 bases left in between. This CDR3 is CAWSPLELSDTQYF. In DNA form, the CDR3 reads TGTGCCTGGAGTCCGCTAGAGCTATCAGATACGCAGTATTTT.

The chain is built from TRBV4-1 and TRBJ2-7; D may be TRBD1 or TRBD2 (6 bases each). The germline gives CDR1 MGHRA, CDR2 YSYEKL. V was shortened by 0 bases and J by 0 bases, with 9 bases between the two germline ends. This CDR3 is 15 amino acids long. The CDR3 coding sequence is TGCGCCAGCAGCCAAGATAGGGGGGTCTCCTACGAGCAGTACTTC. Translated: CASSQDRGVSYEQYF.

This clonotype occurred many times. The rearrangement joins TRBV11-2 to TRBJ2-3; D not resolved. Germline loops: CDR1 SGHAT, CDR2 FQNNGV. Trimming pared 1 base from V and 6 bases from J, leaving 8 bases between. This CDR3 has 13 amino acids. The chain's CDR3 is CASSLVLTDTQYF. The CDR3, as DNA: TGTGCCAGCAGCTTAGTTTTAACGGATACGCAGTATTTT.

This clonotype was recorded at least ten times. V usage is TRBV15 and J usage is TRBJ2-7; D call uncertain. Trimming stripped 0 bases from V and 0 bases from J, with 6 bases between. The germline V gene has CDR1 LNHNV and CDR2 YYDKDF (reference sequence). The CDR3 is 14 residues long. Written as DNA, the CDR3 is TGTGCCACCAGCAGAGAGTTCGCCTCCTACGAGCAGTACTTC. It is translated as CATSREFASYEQYF.

This clonotype was detected once. The V gene is TRBV24-1, the J gene TRBJ2-2; tentatively, D is TRBD1 or TRBD2 (5 bases each). Germline V lookup: CDR1 KGHDR, CDR2 SFDVKD. This CDR3 contains 14 residues. Trimming pared 8 bases from V and 3 bases from J, leaving 12 bases between. As DNA, the CDR3 is TGTGCCACCATGACCGGGACCGACACCGGGGAGCTGTTTTTT. This gives the protein CATMTGTDTGELFF.

This clonotype was seen a few times. This chain uses TRBV28 with TRBJ1-4; 7 bases agree with TRBD1. Losses at the gene ends were 5 bases for V and 8 bases for J; bases not matched to a gene: 11. Germline CDR1 MDHEN, CDR2 SYDVKM. This CDR3 contains 15 residues. CDR3 protein: CASSPNRQGGEKLFF. CDR3 in DNA: TGTGCCAGCAGTCCAAACCGCCAGGGGGGGGAAAAACTGTTTTTT.

This clonotype occurred many times. The chain carries TRBV7-9 and TRBJ2-5; a possible D gene is TRBD2 (5 bases). This CDR3 spans 13 amino acids. Germline V gives CDR1 SEHNR, CDR2 FQNEAQ (reference sequence). Trimming removed 5 bases from V and 2 bases from J, with 9 bases in between. CDR3 region: CASSPGEQETQYF. CDR3 sequence (DNA): TGTGCCAGCAGCCCCGGGGAACAAGAGACCCAGTACTTC.

This clonotype was seen only a few times. The J gene is TRBJ1-2, the V gene TRBV30, with no clear D. The germline V gene has CDR1 GTSNPN and CDR2 SVGIG (reference sequence). The CDR3 consists of 12 residues. Trimming took 1 base from V and 2 from J, leaving 5 bases between them. This CDR3 is CAWSGENYGYTF. Here the CDR3 DNA reads TGTGCCTGGAGTGGGGAGAACTATGGCTACACCTTC.

The chain couples TRBV9 to TRBJ2-7; TRBD2 might be the D (6 bases). With 7 bases removed from V and 0 bases from J, the gap between germline ends came to 14 bases. From germline, CDR1 is SGDLS and CDR2 YYNGEE. This CDR3 has 14 residues. For the CDR3, the DNA is TGTGCCAGCGGGGGACTCATTATCTCCTACGAGCAGTACTTC. Its translation is CASGGLIISYEQYF.

At least ten counts were recorded for this clonotype. V usage is TRBV20-1 and J usage is TRBJ1-5; possible D gene TRBD1, 6 bases. V lost 6 bases, J lost 11 bases, and 23 bases lay in between. The CDR3 covers 14 residues. Germline V CDR1 and CDR2: DFQATT, SNEGSKA (reference sequence). CDR3 residues: CSARGQSAPSAQHF. The CDR3 bases are TGCAGTGCACGCGGACAGTCAGCCCCCTCGGCCCAGCATTTT.

The V call is TRBV20-1, the J call TRBJ2-5; D is undetermined. The germline V gene encodes CDR1 DFQATT and CDR2 SNEGSKA (reference sequence). The CDR3 has 11 amino acids. V lost 6 bases and J lost 7, with 12 bases in between. CDR3 loop: CSAPTFMTQYF. The CDR3 DNA follows: TGCAGTGCCCCCACATTCATGACCCAGTACTTC.

The chain employs TRBV6-1 and TRBJ1-4; D uncertain. Germline loops: CDR1 MNHNS, CDR2 SASEGT. This CDR3 spans 15 amino acids. Deletions cut 1 base from V and 8 bases from J, with 14 bases between. In DNA, the CDR3 is TGTGCCAGCAGTGAAGTTCGGTGGGCAGGAGAAAAACTGTTTTTT. Translating it yields CASSEVRWAGEKLFF.

The chain employs TRBV28 and TRBJ1-2; D possibly corresponds to TRBD1 (6 bases). V was shortened by 8 bases and J by 4 bases, with 14 bases between the two germline ends. CDR1 is MDHEN and CDR2 is SYDVKM in the germline V gene. The CDR3 spans 13 residues. CDR3 sequence reads: CASSRGASYGYTF. The CDR3 DNA follows: TGTGCCAGCTCCCGGGGGGCGTCCTATGGCTACACCTTC.

This clonotype was counted many times. The V gene is TRBV28, the J gene TRBJ2-7; unclear D gene. There are 12 residues in the CDR3. Germline V gene lookup returns CDR1 MDHEN and CDR2 SYDVKM. The V and J ends lost 6 bases and 8 bases respectively, with 14 bases between them. Here the CDR3 reads CASSVSSEQQYF. CDR3 nucleotides: TGTGCCAGCAGCGTGTCTTCGGAGCAGCAGTACTTC.

Many counts were recorded for this clonotype. CDR3 residues: CASSRTSGTPPEQFF. In DNA form, the CDR3 reads TGTGCCAGCAGCCGGACTAGCGGGACCCCGCCGGAGCAGTTCTTC. V usage is TRBV11-2 and J usage is TRBJ2-1; TRBD2 aligns across 12 bases. J was trimmed by 10 bases and V by 5 bases; bases with no gene match: 9. The CDR3 is 15 residues long. The germline CDR1 and CDR2 sequences are SGHAT and FQNNGV.

This clonotype was detected once. The V call is TRBV12-3 or TRBV12-4, the J call TRBJ2-3; D remains ambiguous. The V and J ends lost 3 bases and 2 bases respectively, with 12 bases between them. The CDR3 is 15 amino acids. CDR3 protein: CASSFSQVFTDTQYF. The CDR3 nucleotides read TGTGCCAGCAGTTTTAGTCAGGTATTCACAGATACGCAGTATTTT.

This clonotype was picked up many times. The chain is built from TRBV20-1 and TRBJ2-5; D not certain. Germline-derived CDR1 and CDR2 are DFQATT and SNEGSKA (reference sequence). The CDR3 length is 15 residues. The V and J ends lost 5 bases and 1 base respectively, with 17 bases between them. The CDR3 region is CSALGWKGSQETQYF. The DNA of the CDR3 is TGCAGTGCTCTAGGATGGAAGGGCAGCCAAGAGACCCAGTACTTC.

The chain combines TRBV28 with TRBJ1-2, with D unclear. CDR1 is MDHEN, CDR2 SYDVKM, per germline. V was trimmed by 6 bases and J by 8 bases, leaving 19 bases between them. CDR3 length: 14 residues. Here the CDR3 DNA reads TGTGCCAGCAGCCCGGACGTCACGCCGGAAGGCTACACCTTC. It specifies CASSPDVTPEGYTF.

This clonotype showed up many times. This chain uses TRBV7-2 with TRBJ2-7; D is ambiguous. V was pared by 2 bases and J by 5 bases, with 10 bases between. This CDR3 is 13 amino acids long. Germline CDR1 and CDR2: SGHTA and FQGNSA. The CDR3 DNA reads TGTGCCAGCAGCTTACGAGCTCAAAACGAGCAGTACTTC. Translated, it gives CASSLRAQNEQYF.

A few counts support this clonotype. CDR3: CASSHGTLYEQYF. For the CDR3, the DNA is TGTGCCAGCAGCCATGGGACTCTCTACGAGCAGTACTTC. The chain recombines TRBV3-1 with TRBJ2-7; perhaps TRBD2 as D (6 bases). The germline CDR1 and CDR2 sequences are LGHDT and YNNKEL (reference sequence). V lost 3 bases and J 3 bases, leaving 9 bases between the germline ends. The CDR3 length is 13 residues.

This clonotype came up many times. The gene calls are TRBV28 and TRBJ1-1; 7 positions agree with TRBD1. Trimming cost V 4 bases and J 4 bases; bases outside gene matches: 6. The germline CDR1 and CDR2 sequences are MDHEN and SYDVKM. This CDR3 contains 14 residues. The CDR3 nucleotides are TGTGCCAGCAGTTGGAGCAGGACAGGCACTGAAGCTTTCTTT. Residues: CASSWSRTGTEAFF.

This clonotype was found a few times. The rearrangement uses TRBV5-1 and TRBJ2-5; D unresolved. CDR1 and CDR2 from the germline V gene are SGHRS and YFSETQ. V shed 0 bases and J shed 4 bases, with 10 bases lying between them. The CDR3 length is 14 residues. The CDR3 protein is CASSLDSSIETQYF. The CDR3 DNA reads as TGCGCCAGCAGCTTGGACTCCTCCATAGAGACCCAGTACTTC.

This clonotype turned up a few times. A much larger clone lies a single base off, so this may be a read error. The CDR3 DNA reads as TGTGCCAGCAGCCCAGAAGCAGGCGATACGCAGTGTTTT. It specifies CASSPEAGDTQCF. The chain recombines TRBV7-2 with TRBJ2-3; D unresolved. CDR3 length: 13 residues. Germline V gene data show CDR1 as SGHTA and CDR2 as FQGNSA.

In its sample, this clonotype was seen a few times. The gene calls are TRBV4-1 and TRBJ2-7; TRBD2 matches at 9 bases. Unmatched junction bases numbered 5, after V lost 0 bases and J lost 2 bases. Germline CDR1 MGHRA, CDR2 YSYEKL. This CDR3 is built from 16 residues. The CDR3 coding sequence is TGCGCCAGCAGCCAAGAACCTAGCGGGACGACCTACGAGCAGTACTTC. Encoded protein: CASSQEPSGTTYEQYF.

The rearrangement joins TRBV6-2 or TRBV6-3 to TRBJ2-7; perhaps D is TRBD1 or TRBD2 (5 bases each). The CDR3 has 13 amino acids. V gave up 6 bases and J gave up 9 bases, with 18 bases separating them. Germline CDR1 reads MNHEY; CDR2 reads SVGEGT. CDR3 DNA sequence: TGTGCCAGCAGCCAACTAAACGGGGCGGGGCAGTACTTC. The encoded protein is CASSQLNGAGQYF.